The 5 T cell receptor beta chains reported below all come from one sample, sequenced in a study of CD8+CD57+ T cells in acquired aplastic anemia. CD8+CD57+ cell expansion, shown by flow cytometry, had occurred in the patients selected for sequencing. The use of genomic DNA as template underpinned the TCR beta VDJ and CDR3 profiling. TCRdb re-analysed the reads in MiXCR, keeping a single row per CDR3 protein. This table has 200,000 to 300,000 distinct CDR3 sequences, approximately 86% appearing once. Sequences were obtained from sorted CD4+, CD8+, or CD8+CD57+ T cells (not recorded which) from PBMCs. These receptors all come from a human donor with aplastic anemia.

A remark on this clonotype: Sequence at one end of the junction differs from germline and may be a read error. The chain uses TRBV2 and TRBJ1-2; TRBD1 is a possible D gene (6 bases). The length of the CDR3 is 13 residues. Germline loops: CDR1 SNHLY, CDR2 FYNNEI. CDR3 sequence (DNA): TGTGCCAGCAGGGACGGGGGCGCAGATACGCACAATTTC. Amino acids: CASRDGGADTHNF. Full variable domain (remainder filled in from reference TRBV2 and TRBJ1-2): EPEVTQTPSHQVTQMGQEVILRCVPISNHLYFYWYRQILGQKVEFLVSFYNNEISEKSEIFDDQFSVERPDGSNFTLKIRSTKLEDSAMYFCASRDGGADTHNFGSGTRLTVV.

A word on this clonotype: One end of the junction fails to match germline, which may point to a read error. The CDR3, as DNA: TGTGCCACCAGCTACACGGGACAGGGGGCTCACAGCTCCTACGAGCAGTACTTC. Its protein is CATSYTGQGAHSSYEQYF. This rearrangement joins TRBV7-9 to TRBJ2-7; 12 bases fit TRBD1. CDR1 and CDR2 from the germline V gene are SEHNR and FQNEAQ (reference sequence). This CDR3 has 18 residues.

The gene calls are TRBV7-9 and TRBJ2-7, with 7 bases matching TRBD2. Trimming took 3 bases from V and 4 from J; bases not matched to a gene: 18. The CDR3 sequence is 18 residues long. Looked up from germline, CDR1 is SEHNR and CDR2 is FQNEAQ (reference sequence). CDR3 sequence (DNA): TGTGCCAGCAGCTTTCAACGAGGCGGGAGAGGCGTTGAGTACGAGCAGTACGTC. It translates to CASSFQRGGRGVEYEQYV.

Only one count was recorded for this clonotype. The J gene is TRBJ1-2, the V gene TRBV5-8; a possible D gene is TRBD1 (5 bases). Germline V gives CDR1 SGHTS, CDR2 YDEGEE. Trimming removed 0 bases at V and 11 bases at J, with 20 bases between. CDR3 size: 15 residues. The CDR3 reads CASSLAGRGGYEYTF. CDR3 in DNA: TGTGCCAGCAGCTTGGCAGGGCGCGGCGGCTATGAGTACACCTTC. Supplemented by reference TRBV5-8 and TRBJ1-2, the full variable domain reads EAGVTQSPTHLIKTRGQQATLRCSPISGHTSVYWYQQALGLGLQFLLWYDEGEERNRGNFPPRFSGRQFPNYSSELNVNALELEDSALYLCASSLAGRGGYEYTFGSGTRLTVV.

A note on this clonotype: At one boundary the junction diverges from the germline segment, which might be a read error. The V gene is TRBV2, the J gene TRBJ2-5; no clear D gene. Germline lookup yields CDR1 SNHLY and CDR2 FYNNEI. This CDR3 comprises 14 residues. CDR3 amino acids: CATSRGGAQETQSF. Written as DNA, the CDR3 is TGTGCCACCAGCAGAGGCGGCGCGCAGGAGACCCAGTCCTTC.